Listed here are 14 T cell receptor beta chains from one sample, sequenced in a study of cytomegalovirus exposure and HLA in healthy donors. Researchers ran the PCR with 60 Vbeta and 13 Jbeta primers. Produced via immunoSEQ multiplex PCR; TCRdb's table is partial and in-frame only. The table records approximately 150,000 clones, approximately 80% of them present only once. The sample consisted of PBMCs. The receptor set was obtained from a female donor in good health and CMV-seronegative.

The gene calls are TRBV30 and TRBJ1-1; D is undetermined. Looked up from germline, CDR1 is GTSNPN and CDR2 is SVGIG (reference sequence). The length of the CDR3 is 13 residues. Trimming pared 0 bases from V and 5 bases from J, leaving 10 bases between. This CDR3 is CAWSVNLNTEAFF. The CDR3 region has the DNA TGTGCCTGGAGTGTAAACCTAAATACTGAAGCTTTCTTT.

This chain uses TRBV19 with TRBJ1-5, with D perhaps TRBD1 (5 bases). In germline, CDR1 is LNHDA, CDR2 SQIVND (reference sequence). Trimming pared 3 bases from V and 4 bases from J, leaving 10 bases between. CDR3 length: 14 residues. In nucleotides, the CDR3 is TGTGCCAGTAGTATCCCAGGGATAAATCAGCCCCAGCATTTT. It translates to CASSIPGINQPQHF.

The J gene is TRBJ2-7, the V gene TRBV2; 10 bases are shared with TRBD1. Germline V CDR1 and CDR2: SNHLY, FYNNEI. With 6 bases clipped from V and 2 bases from J, the junction kept 16 bases outside the gene matches. This CDR3 has 18 amino acids. The CDR3 region is CASRRTGGIGGGTYEQYF. DNA of the CDR3: TGTGCCAGCAGGAGGACAGGGGGAATAGGAGGGGGGACCTACGAGCAGTACTTC.

This rearrangement joins TRBV11-2 to TRBJ2-1, with TRBD1 matching over 8 bases. The CDR3 contains 16 residues. The J segment lost 1 base and the V segment lost 8 bases, leaving 10 bases of the junction unmatched. Germline CDR1 SGHAT, CDR2 FQNNGV. CDR3 sequence reads: CASGPGGRWSYNEQFF. CDR3 DNA: TGTGCCAGCGGCCCAGGGGGCCGATGGTCCTACAATGAGCAGTTCTTC.

This clone showed up just a few times. The rearrangement joins TRBV4-3 to TRBJ2-3; possible D gene TRBD2, 6 bases. There are 15 residues in the CDR3. Germline CDR1 LGHNA, CDR2 YSLEER. The germline V and J ends were trimmed by 10 bases and 2 bases, with 19 bases remaining between them. CDR3 region: CATREGREVTDTQYF. Written as DNA, the CDR3 is TGCGCCACCCGAGAGGGCAGGGAGGTCACAGATACGCAGTATTTT.

This clone was detected a few times. V is TRBV7-9 and J is TRBJ2-1; perhaps TRBD1 as D (6 bases). V dropped 4 bases and J dropped 10 bases, with 8 bases sitting between them. CDR1 and CDR2 (germline): SEHNR, FQNEAQ (reference sequence). This CDR3 spans 11 amino acids. The CDR3 loop reads CASSSGQEQFF. The CDR3, as DNA: TGTGCCAGCAGCTCAGGACAGGAGCAGTTCTTC.

The J gene is TRBJ2-7, the V gene TRBV18; 11 bases agree with TRBD2. Germline CDR1 and CDR2: KGHSH and LQKENI. The CDR3 has 17 amino acids. V shed 1 base, J shed 6 bases, and the junction held 11 bases outside the gene matches. This chain's CDR3 is CASSPQVSQLAGVEQYF. For the CDR3, the DNA is TGTGCCAGCTCACCACAGGTGAGTCAACTAGCGGGAGTCGAGCAGTACTTC.

This chain joins TRBV27 and TRBJ1-1; 9 nucleotides agree with TRBD1. The CDR3 totals 15 residues. V lost 4 bases to trimming and J lost 1 base; unmatched junction nucleotides: 4. Germline lookup yields CDR1 MNHEY and CDR2 SMNVEV (reference sequence). The CDR3 here is CASSSGTGKNTEAFF. The CDR3, as DNA: TGTGCCAGCAGTTCGGGGACAGGGAAGAACACTGAAGCTTTCTTT.

CDR3 in amino acids: CASRTRQGSTEAFF. Here the CDR3 DNA reads TGTGCCAGCAGGACTAGACAGGGGAGCACTGAAGCTTTCTTT. The chain is built from TRBV6-6 and TRBJ1-1, with 8 positions matching TRBD1. CDR3 length equals 14 residues. Germline assignment: CDR1 MNHNY and CDR2 SVGAGI (reference sequence). The V gene end was trimmed by 6 bases and the J gene end by 4 bases; junction bases not matched to a gene: 7.

The rearrangement joins TRBV2 to TRBJ2-1; TRBD1 matches 9 bases. Germline V gene lookup returns CDR1 SNHLY and CDR2 FYNNEI. V trimming: 4 bases; J trimming: 8 bases; junction bases outside the gene matches: 6. The CDR3 length is 14 residues. CDR3 sequence: CASSAGTGYHEQFF. CDR3 sequence (DNA): TGTGCCAGCAGTGCCGGGACAGGGTACCATGAGCAGTTCTTC.

This chain links TRBV15 with TRBJ2-1; maybe TRBD1 (6 bases). The CDR3 loop spans 16 amino acids. The V and J ends lost 6 bases and 4 bases respectively, with 19 bases between them. The V gene's germline CDR1 is LNHNV and CDR2 YYDKDF (reference sequence). The CDR3 DNA is TGTGCCACCAGTCTATCCAGGGGCACCCAATACAATGAGCAGTTCTTC. Encoded protein: CATSLSRGTQYNEQFF.

This chain connects TRBV18 to TRBJ1-2; D might be TRBD1 (5 bases). CDR1 is KGHSH, CDR2 LQKENI, per germline. The CDR3 runs to 13 residues. The V end was cut by 1 base, the J end by 7 bases, with 10 bases between. The CDR3 bases are TGTGCCAGCTCACCACAGGGGCTGAGTGGCTACACCTTC. Its protein product is CASSPQGLSGYTF.

The chain uses TRBV2 and TRBJ1-4; D is undetermined. CDR1 and CDR2 (germline): SNHLY, FYNNEI. The CDR3 runs 11 residues. V gave up 4 bases and J gave up 8 bases, with 5 bases separating them. The CDR3 DNA reads TGTGCCAGCAGTGTTGAGGAAAAACTGTTTTTT. Its translation: CASSVEEKLFF.

This chain's CDR3 is CSVATGGDQPQHF. The CDR3 DNA reads as TGCAGCGTTGCCACAGGGGGAGATCAGCCCCAGCATTTT. This chain links TRBV29-1 with TRBJ1-5, with 8 bases matching TRBD1. The CDR3 is 13 residues long. Germline CDR1 reads SQVTM; CDR2 reads ANQGSEA. The V gene end was trimmed by 4 bases and the J gene end by 5 bases; junction bases not matched to a gene: 4.